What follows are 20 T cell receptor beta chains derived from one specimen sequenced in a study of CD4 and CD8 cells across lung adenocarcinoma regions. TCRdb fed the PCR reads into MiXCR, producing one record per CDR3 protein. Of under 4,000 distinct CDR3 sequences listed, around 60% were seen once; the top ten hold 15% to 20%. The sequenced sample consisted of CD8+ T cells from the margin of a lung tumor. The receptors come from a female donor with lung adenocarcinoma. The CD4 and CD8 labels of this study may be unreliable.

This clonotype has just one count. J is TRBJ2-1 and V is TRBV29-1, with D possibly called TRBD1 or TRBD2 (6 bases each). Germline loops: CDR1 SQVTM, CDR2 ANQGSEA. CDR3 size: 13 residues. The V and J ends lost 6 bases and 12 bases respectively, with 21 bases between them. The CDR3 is CSVRDTRILRQFF. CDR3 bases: TGCAGCGTGCGGGACACCCGAATACTTCGGCAGTTCTTC.

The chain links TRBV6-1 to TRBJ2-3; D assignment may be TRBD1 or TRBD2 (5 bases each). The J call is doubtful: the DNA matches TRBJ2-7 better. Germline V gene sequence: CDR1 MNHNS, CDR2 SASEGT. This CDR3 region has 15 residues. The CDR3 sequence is CARGEGAGDQDTQYF. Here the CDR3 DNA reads TGTGCCAGGGGTGAAGGGGCGGGTGACCAAGATACGCAGTACTTC.

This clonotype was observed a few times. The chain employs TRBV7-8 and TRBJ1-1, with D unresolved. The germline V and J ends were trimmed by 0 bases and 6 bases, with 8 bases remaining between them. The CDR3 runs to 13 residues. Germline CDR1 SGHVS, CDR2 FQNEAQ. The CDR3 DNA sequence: TGTGCCAGCAGCTTAGCGCCGGCAGCTGAAGCTTTCTTT. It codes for CASSLAPAAEAFF. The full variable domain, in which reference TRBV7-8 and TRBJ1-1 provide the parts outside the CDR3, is GAGVSQSPRYKVAKRGQDVALRCDPISGHVSLFWYQQALGQGPEFLTYFQNEAQLDKSGLPSDRFFAERPEGSVSTLKIQRTQQEDSAVYLCASSLAPAAEAFFGQGTRLTVV.

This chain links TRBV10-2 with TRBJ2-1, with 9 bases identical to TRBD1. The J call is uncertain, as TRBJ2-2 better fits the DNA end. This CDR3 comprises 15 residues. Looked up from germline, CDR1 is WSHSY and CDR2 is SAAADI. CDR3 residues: CASSERDRVGHELFF. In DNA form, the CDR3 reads TGCGCCAGCAGTGAGCGGGACAGGGTAGGGCATGAGCTGTTTTTT.

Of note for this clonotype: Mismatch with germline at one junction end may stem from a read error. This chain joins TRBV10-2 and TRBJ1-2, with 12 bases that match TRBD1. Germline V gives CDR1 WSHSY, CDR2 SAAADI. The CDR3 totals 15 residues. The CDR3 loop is CASTGTGGLMTDAIF. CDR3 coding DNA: TGCGCCAGTACAGGGACAGGGGGCCTTATGACTGACGCCATCTTC.

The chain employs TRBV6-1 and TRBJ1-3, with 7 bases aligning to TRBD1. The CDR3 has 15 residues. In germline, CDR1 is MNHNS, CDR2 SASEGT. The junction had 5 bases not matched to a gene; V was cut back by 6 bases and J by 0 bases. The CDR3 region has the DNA TGTGCCAGCAGGTCGGGACAGAGCTCTGGAAACACCATATATTTT. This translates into CASRSGQSSGNTIYF.

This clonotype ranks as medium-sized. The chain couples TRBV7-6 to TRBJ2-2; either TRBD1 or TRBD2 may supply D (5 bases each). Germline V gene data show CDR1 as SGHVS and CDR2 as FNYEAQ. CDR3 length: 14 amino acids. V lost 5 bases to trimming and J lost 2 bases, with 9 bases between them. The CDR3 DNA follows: TGTGCCAGCAGCCTGGGGGTAAACACCGGGGAGCTGTTTTTT. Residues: CASSLGVNTGELFF.

The CDR3 region has the DNA TGTGCCAGCAGCGAAACAGGGGGCGACTATGGCTACACCTTC. The encoded protein is CASSETGGDYGYTF. The chain uses TRBV7-3 and TRBJ1-2; TRBD1 matches at 9 bases. The V gene's germline CDR1 is SGHTA and CDR2 FQGTGA. The junction had 4 bases not matched to a gene; V was cut back by 5 bases and J by 3 bases. This CDR3 contains 14 residues.

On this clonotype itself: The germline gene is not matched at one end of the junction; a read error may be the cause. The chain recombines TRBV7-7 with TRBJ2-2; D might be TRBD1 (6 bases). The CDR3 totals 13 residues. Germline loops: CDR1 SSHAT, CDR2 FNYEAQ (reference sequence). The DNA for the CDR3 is TGTGCTAGCAGGGGCGGGAACACCGGGGAGCTGTTTTTT. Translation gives CASRGGNTGELFF.

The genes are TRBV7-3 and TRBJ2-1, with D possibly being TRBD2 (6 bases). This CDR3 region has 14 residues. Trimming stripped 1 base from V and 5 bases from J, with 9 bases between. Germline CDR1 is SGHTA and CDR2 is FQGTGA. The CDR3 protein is CASSLSGIDNEQFF. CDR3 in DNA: TGTGCCAGCAGCTTAAGCGGGATTGACAATGAGCAGTTCTTC.

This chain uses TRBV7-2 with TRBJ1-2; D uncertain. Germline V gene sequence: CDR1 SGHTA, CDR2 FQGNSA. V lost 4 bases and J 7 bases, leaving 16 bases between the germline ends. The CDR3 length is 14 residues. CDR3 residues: CASSSPDGRPGYTF. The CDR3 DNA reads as TGTGCCAGCAGCTCACCAGACGGGCGGCCTGGCTACACCTTC.

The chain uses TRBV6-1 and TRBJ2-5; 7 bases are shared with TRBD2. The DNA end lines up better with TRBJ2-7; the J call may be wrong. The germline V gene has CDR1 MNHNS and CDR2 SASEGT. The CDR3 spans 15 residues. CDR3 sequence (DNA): TGTGCCAGCAGTGAATCGTCCGCACGCGGGGGCGAGCAGTACTTC. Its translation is CASSESSARGGEQYF.

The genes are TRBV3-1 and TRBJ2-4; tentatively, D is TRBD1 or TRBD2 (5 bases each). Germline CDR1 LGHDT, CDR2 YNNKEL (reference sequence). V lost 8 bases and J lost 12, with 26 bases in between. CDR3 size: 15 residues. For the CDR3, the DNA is TGTGCCAGCGGCCCGGGGCAGTGGGTCAAAAATACTCAGTACTTC. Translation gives CASGPGQWVKNTQYF.

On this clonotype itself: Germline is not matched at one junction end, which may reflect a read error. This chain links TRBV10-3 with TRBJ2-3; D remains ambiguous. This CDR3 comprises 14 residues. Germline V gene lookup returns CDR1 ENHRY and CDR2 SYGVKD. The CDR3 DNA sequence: TGTGCCATCAGTGAGTCCAGTACCCCAGAGACGCAGTATTTT. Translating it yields CAISESSTPETQYF.

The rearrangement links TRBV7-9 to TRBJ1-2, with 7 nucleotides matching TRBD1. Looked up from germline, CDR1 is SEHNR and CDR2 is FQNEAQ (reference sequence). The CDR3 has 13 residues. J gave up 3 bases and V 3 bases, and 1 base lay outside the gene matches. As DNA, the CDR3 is TGTGCCAGCAGCTTCGGACAGGACTATGGCTACACCTTC. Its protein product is CASSFGQDYGYTF.

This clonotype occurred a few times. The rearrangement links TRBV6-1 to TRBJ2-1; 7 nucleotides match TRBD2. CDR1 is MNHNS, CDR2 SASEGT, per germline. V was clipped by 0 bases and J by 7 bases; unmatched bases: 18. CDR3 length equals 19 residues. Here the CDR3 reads CASSEASPWEGVLENEQFF. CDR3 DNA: TGTGCCAGCAGTGAAGCGTCTCCTTGGGAGGGAGTTCTGGAGAATGAGCAGTTCTTC.

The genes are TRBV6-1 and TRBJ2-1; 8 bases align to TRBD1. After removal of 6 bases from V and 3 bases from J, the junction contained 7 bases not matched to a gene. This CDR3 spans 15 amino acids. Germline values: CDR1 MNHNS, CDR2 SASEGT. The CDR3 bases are TGTGCCAGCAGCTCGGGACAGGAACGCTACAATGAGCAGTTCTTC. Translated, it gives CASSSGQERYNEQFF.

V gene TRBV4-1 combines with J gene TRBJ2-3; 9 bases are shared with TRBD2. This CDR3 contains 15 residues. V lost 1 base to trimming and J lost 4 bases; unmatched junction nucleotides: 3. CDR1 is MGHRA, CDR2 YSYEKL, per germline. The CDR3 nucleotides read TGCGCCAGCAGCCAAGCAGCGGGGGGCGCAGATACGCAGTATTTT. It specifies CASSQAAGGADTQYF.

The CDR3 coding sequence is TGTGCCAGCAGGAAGCGGGAGGGCGCTGAGCAGTTCTTC. Protein product: CASRKREGAEQFF. V and J are TRBV6-1 and TRBJ2-1; TRBD2 matches at 10 bases. Trimming cost V 6 bases and J 9 bases; bases outside gene matches: 5. Germline values: CDR1 MNHNS, CDR2 SASEGT. This CDR3 has 13 residues.

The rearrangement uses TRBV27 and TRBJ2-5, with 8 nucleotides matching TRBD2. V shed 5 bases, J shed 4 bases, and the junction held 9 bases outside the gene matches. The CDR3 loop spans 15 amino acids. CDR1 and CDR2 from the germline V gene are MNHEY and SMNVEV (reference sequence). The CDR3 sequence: CASSASGGPTETQYF. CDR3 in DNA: TGTGCCAGCAGTGCGAGCGGGGGCCCTACAGAGACCCAGTACTTC.